These 32 T cell receptor beta chains came from one sample sequenced in a study of cytomegalovirus exposure and HLA in healthy donors. Use of 60 Vbeta and 13 Jbeta primers characterized the PCR. The data were produced by immunoSEQ multiplex PCR, yet TCRdb's version contains in-frame clones alone and is incomplete. This repertoire shows tens of thousands of clones, approximately 88% found once; its top ten account for around 2.3%. Specimen: PBMCs. These receptors were taken from a man younger than 30 in good health and CMV-seronegative.

The genes are TRBV6-6 and TRBJ1-2; perhaps TRBD1 as D (6 bases). The CDR3 loop spans 13 amino acids. Trimming shortened V by 5 bases and J by 8 bases, and 15 bases separated the two germline ends. CDR1 is MNHNY and CDR2 is SVGAGI in the germline V gene (reference sequence). The CDR3 loop is CASSNDRTEGYTF. The CDR3 DNA follows: TGTGCCAGCAGTAACGACAGGACGGAGGGCTACACCTTC.

The chain combines TRBV9 with TRBJ1-1; TRBD1 agrees at 7 bases. CDR3 size: 15 residues. Looked up from germline, CDR1 is SGDLS and CDR2 is YYNGEE. V dropped 0 bases and J dropped 0; count of bases not matched to a gene: 2. The CDR3, as DNA: TGTGCCAGCAGCGTAGGGGGACAGCTGAACACTGAAGCTTTCTTT. This translates into CASSVGGQLNTEAFF.

The V gene is TRBV6-5, the J gene TRBJ1-3; 9 nucleotides match TRBD1. The CDR3 is 16 amino acids. Germline V lookup: CDR1 MNHEY, CDR2 SVGAGI. Trimming at V came to 2 bases and at J to 0 bases, leaving 2 bases not matched to a gene. Written as DNA, the CDR3 is TGTGCCAGCAGTTACGGGACAGGGAGCTCTGGAAACACCATATATTTT. It codes for CASSYGTGSSGNTIYF.

This rearrangement joins TRBV5-6 to TRBJ2-5; 7 positions match TRBD1. CDR1 is SGHDT and CDR2 is YYEEEE in the germline V gene. The CDR3 consists of 15 residues. V shed 3 bases and J 5 bases; nucleotides not matched to a gene: 10. In nucleotides, the CDR3 is TGTGCCAGCAGCTCCTGGGACAGCTCATGGGAGACCCAGTACTTC. It yields the protein CASSSWDSSWETQYF.

The V call is TRBV7-2, the J call TRBJ2-7, with a weak D call TRBD1 (6 bases). The CDR3 contains 15 residues. V was shortened by 5 bases and J by 4 bases, with 18 bases between the two germline ends. CDR1 is SGHTA and CDR2 is FQGNSA in the germline V gene. DNA for the CDR3: TGTGCCAGCAGCCGACGACCGGGACAAGATTACGAGCAGTACTTC. Its translation is CASSRRPGQDYEQYF. The whole variable domain, remainder taken from reference TRBV7-2 and TRBJ2-7, is GAGVSQSPSNKVTEKGKDVELRCDPISGHTALYWYRQSLGQGLEFLIYFQGNSAPDKSGLPSDRFSAERTGGSVSTLTIQRTQQEDSAVYLCASSRRPGQDYEQYFGPGTRLTVT.

The rearrangement links TRBV28 to TRBJ2-7, with D perhaps TRBD1 (6 bases). The CDR3 consists of 14 residues. Per the germline V gene, CDR1 is MDHEN and CDR2 is SYDVKM. The germline V and J ends were trimmed by 3 bases and 3 bases, with 12 bases remaining between them. The CDR3 DNA reads TGTGCCAGCAGTTTCCGGACAGAAAACTACGAGCAGTACTTC. It translates to CASSFRTENYEQYF.

This chain joins TRBV12-5 and TRBJ1-1; D is possibly TRBD1 (5 bases). CDR3 length: 15 amino acids. The germline V gene has CDR1 LGHNT and CDR2 FRNRAP. V lost 3 bases to trimming and J lost 0 bases, with 11 bases between them. The CDR3 loop reads CASGFRGDMNTEAFF. The CDR3 nucleotides are TGTGCTAGTGGTTTCCGGGGGGATATGAACACTGAAGCTTTCTTT.

As for this clone: Other DNA sequences in this specimen translate into the identical CDR3. This rearrangement joins TRBV4-1 to TRBJ1-2; no clear D gene. Germline values: CDR1 MGHRA, CDR2 YSYEKL. Trimming left V 3 bases short and J 4 bases short, with 6 bases between. The CDR3 has 12 amino acids. The CDR3 coding sequence is TGCGCCAGCAGCCAGGCGGGCTATGGCTACACCTTC. It codes for CASSQAGYGYTF.

V is TRBV27 and J is TRBJ1-5; TRBD1 is a possible D gene (6 bases). Trimming took 5 bases from V and 2 from J, leaving 16 bases between them. The length of the CDR3 is 16 residues. Per germline, CDR1 MNHEY and CDR2 SMNVEV (reference sequence). The DNA of the CDR3 is TGTGCCAGCAGTCCACCGGGACAAGTTGGCAATCAGCCCCAGCATTTT. This encodes CASSPPGQVGNQPQHF.

In DNA, the CDR3 is TGTGCCAGCAGCGCCGCCGGGGGGCTGAACACTGAAGCTTTCTTT. Its translation is CASSAAGGLNTEAFF. This chain links TRBV9 with TRBJ1-1, with D maybe TRBD1 (6 bases). Germline assignment: CDR1 SGDLS and CDR2 YYNGEE. The CDR3 loop spans 15 amino acids. V lost 3 bases and J 0 bases, leaving 12 bases between the germline ends.

V gene TRBV27 combines with J gene TRBJ2-3; 8 nucleotides line up with TRBD2. CDR1 is MNHEY and CDR2 is SMNVEV in the germline V gene (reference sequence). This CDR3 has 15 residues. The V and J ends lost 5 bases and 1 base, in that order; junction bases with no gene match: 5. This CDR3 reads CASSPRREGTDTQYF. DNA for the CDR3: TGTGCCAGCAGTCCGCGGCGGGAGGGCACAGATACGCAGTATTTT.

This chain links TRBV14 with TRBJ2-7, with TRBD2 matching over 7 bases. V dropped 0 bases and J dropped 2; count of bases not matched to a gene: 7. Germline loops: CDR1 SGHDN, CDR2 FVKESK. CDR3 size: 16 residues. CDR3 residues: CASSQEIWRGTYEQYF. CDR3 sequence (DNA): TGTGCCAGCAGCCAAGAGATCTGGCGGGGGACCTACGAGCAGTACTTC.

The V and J genes are TRBV5-1 and TRBJ2-5, with D maybe TRBD1 (6 bases). This CDR3 spans 15 amino acids. Germline V gene data show CDR1 as SGHRS and CDR2 as YFSETQ. V lost 2 bases, J lost 5 bases, and 16 bases lay in between. The chain's CDR3 is CASSLPTGPAETQYF. CDR3 nucleotide sequence: TGCGCCAGCAGCTTACCGACAGGTCCGGCTGAGACCCAGTACTTC.

This rearrangement joins TRBV5-4 to TRBJ2-5, with a weak D call TRBD1 (6 bases). This CDR3 has 16 residues. Trimming took off 0 bases at V and 5 bases at J, with 17 bases between the two ends. From germline, CDR1 is SGHNT and CDR2 YYREEE (reference sequence). The CDR3 region has the DNA TGTGCCAGCAGCTTGGACTCCAGGGGCCATTGGGAGACCCAGTACTTC. Its translation is CASSLDSRGHWETQYF.

J is TRBJ2-5 and V is TRBV19; the D gene is possibly TRBD2 (5 bases). Looked up from germline, CDR1 is LNHDA and CDR2 is SQIVND (reference sequence). Deletions cut 6 bases from V and 2 bases from J, with 13 bases between. This CDR3 is built from 14 residues. CDR3 bases: TGTGCCAGTAGGAGCTACCGGGGACAAGAGACCCAGTACTTC. This gives the protein CASRSYRGQETQYF.

The CDR3 protein is CASKGQNNEQFF. The CDR3, as DNA: TGTGCCAGCAAGGGGCAGAACAATGAGCAGTTCTTC. This chain uses TRBV28 with TRBJ2-1, with a possible D match to TRBD1 (5 bases). This CDR3 is built from 12 residues. V shed 7 bases and J shed 5 bases, with 9 bases lying between them. CDR1 is MDHEN, CDR2 SYDVKM, per germline.

The CDR3 reads CASSTRQGGYGYTF. The CDR3 bases are TGTGCCAGTAGTACCCGACAGGGGGGATATGGCTACACCTTC. The chain combines TRBV19 with TRBJ1-2; TRBD1 aligns across 9 bases. The CDR3 contains 14 residues. Per germline, CDR1 LNHDA and CDR2 SQIVND (reference sequence). V trimming: 4 bases; J trimming: 5 bases; junction bases outside the gene matches: 5.

The rearrangement uses TRBV7-2 and TRBJ1-2, with D unresolved. V lost 1 base and J lost 7, with 13 bases in between. The CDR3 contains 14 residues. From germline, CDR1 is SGHTA and CDR2 FQGNSA. CDR3 nucleotides: TGTGCCAGCAGCTTAGGAGGGTCGGTCGCTGGCTACACCTTC. Amino acids: CASSLGGSVAGYTF.

V and J are TRBV13 and TRBJ1-2, with a possible D match to TRBD1 (6 bases). The V gene lost 4 bases and the J gene lost 1 base, with 13 bases spanning the gap. Germline-derived CDR1 and CDR2 are PRHDT and FYEKMQ (reference sequence). The CDR3 spans 15 residues. The CDR3 bases are TGTGCCAGCAGCTCGCCTTTCAGGGGTAACTATGGCTACACCTTC. Translation: CASSSPFRGNYGYTF.

This clone came up once. This rearrangement joins TRBV11-2 to TRBJ1-2; possibly TRBD1 for D (6 bases). The CDR3 loop spans 14 amino acids. V was shortened by 6 bases and J by 2 bases, with 13 bases between the two germline ends. Germline CDR1 is SGHAT and CDR2 is FQNNGV. The CDR3 reads CASRPQGRNYGYTF. CDR3 DNA: TGTGCCAGCAGGCCACAGGGCCGCAACTATGGCTACACCTTC.

This clone was counted a single time. The rearrangement joins TRBV2 to TRBJ2-1, with 12 bases identical to TRBD1. Germline-derived CDR1 and CDR2 are SNHLY and FYNNEI. The CDR3 has 14 residues. V was clipped by 6 bases and J by 9 bases; unmatched bases: 6. The CDR3 loop reads CASSPGQGAPEQFF. DNA for the CDR3: TGTGCCAGCAGCCCGGGACAGGGGGCACCTGAGCAGTTCTTC.

The chain employs TRBV6-1 and TRBJ1-4; D unclear. Trimming cost V 3 bases and J 3 bases, with 14 bases left between them. The CDR3 has 16 amino acids. Germline CDR1 and CDR2: MNHNS and SASEGT. The CDR3 region has the DNA TGTGCCAGCAGTGAGAGGAGTTTTGGAGCTAATGAAAAACTGTTTTTT. Protein: CASSERSFGANEKLFF.

V is TRBV6-5 and J is TRBJ1-5; D is uncertain. This CDR3 contains 13 residues. CDR1 MNHEY and CDR2 SVGAGI come from the germline V gene. Trimming cost V 6 bases and J 5 bases, with 11 bases left between them. The CDR3 DNA is TGTGCCAGCAGCCGCGGCTATTATCAGCCCCAGCATTTT. Translating gives CASSRGYYQPQHF.

The chain has TRBV5-4 and TRBJ1-1, with 9 bases matching TRBD1. With 4 bases clipped from V and 5 bases from J, the junction kept 12 bases outside the gene matches. This CDR3 is built from 16 residues. Germline lookup yields CDR1 SGHNT and CDR2 YYREEE (reference sequence). The CDR3 bases are TGTGCCAGCAGCCCTCGCCTACAGGGGGCGCGAACTGAAGCTTTCTTT. Translated: CASSPRLQGARTEAFF.

This clone was seen only a few times. V gene TRBV7-8 combines with J gene TRBJ2-5, with 8 nucleotides matching TRBD1. The CDR3 has 16 amino acids. Germline V lookup: CDR1 SGHVS, CDR2 FQNEAQ. Trimming removed 4 bases from V and 4 bases from J; junction bases left unmatched: 11. The CDR3 DNA sequence: TGTGCCAGCAGCTCGCGACAGGGGCCCCGTCTAGAGACCCAGTACTTC. It is translated as CASSSRQGPRLETQYF.

The rearrangement joins TRBV9 to TRBJ2-1; tentatively, D is TRBD2 (6 bases). V gave up 4 bases and J gave up 7 bases, with 12 bases separating them. This CDR3 region has 13 residues. Germline V gene sequence: CDR1 SGDLS, CDR2 YYNGEE. This CDR3 is CASSLGAGNEQFF. The CDR3 DNA follows: TGTGCCAGCAGCCTCGGGGCGGGGAATGAGCAGTTCTTC.

The chain has TRBV19 and TRBJ2-7; 10 positions match TRBD2. The trim removed 3 bases at V and 5 bases at J, leaving 7 bases unmatched. CDR1 and CDR2 from the germline V gene are LNHDA and SQIVND (reference sequence). The CDR3 sequence is 15 residues long. The CDR3 loop reads CASSIQAGGRHEQYF. CDR3 bases: TGTGCCAGTAGTATTCAAGCGGGAGGGCGTCACGAGCAGTACTTC. The full variable domain, in which reference TRBV19 and TRBJ2-7 provide the parts outside the CDR3, is DGGITQSPKYLFRKEGQNVTLSCEQNLNHDAMYWYRQDPGQGLRLIYYSQIVNDFQKGDIAEGYSVSREKKESFPLTVTSAQKNPTAFYLCASSIQAGGRHEQYFGPGTRLTVT.

This clone was observed a single time. The V gene is TRBV1, the J gene TRBJ2-1; whether TRBD2, the table's D call, matches the DNA was not checked. TRBV1 is a pseudogene locus. The CDR3 covers 19 residues. The CDR3 DNA reads TGCACCAGCAGCGGTAGCGGACTAGCGACCGCCACTACATTTAATGAGCAGTTCTTC. It translates to CTSSGSGLATATTFNEQFF.

This chain links TRBV7-9 with TRBJ2-1; 8 bases map to TRBD2. Per the germline V gene, CDR1 is SEHNR and CDR2 is FQNEAQ (reference sequence). There are 14 residues in the CDR3. The ends lost 5 bases at V and 6 bases at J; junction bases unmatched: 6. This CDR3 reads CASSRGGRGNEQFF. In nucleotides, the CDR3 is TGTGCCAGCAGCCGGGGGGGCAGGGGCAATGAGCAGTTCTTC.

The V gene is TRBV30, the J gene TRBJ2-7; 8 nucleotides align to TRBD2. The germline CDR1 and CDR2 sequences are GTSNPN and SVGIG (reference sequence). Unmatched junction bases numbered 5, after V lost 2 bases and J lost 2 bases. This CDR3 region has 14 residues. DNA of the CDR3: TGTGCCTGGAGTTTCAGCGGGAGAACCTACGAGCAGTACTTC. This sequence encodes CAWSFSGRTYEQYF.

The rearrangement uses TRBV5-1 and TRBJ2-3, with 15 bases fitting TRBD2. CDR3 size: 18 residues. Trimming took 4 bases from V and 0 from J; bases not matched to a gene: 6. The germline CDR1 and CDR2 sequences are SGHRS and YFSETQ. The CDR3 DNA is TGCGCCAGCAGCCCCGGACTAGCGGGAGGGCCGAGCACAGATACGCAGTATTTT. This encodes CASSPGLAGGPSTDTQYF.

The chain is built from TRBV4-3 and TRBJ2-5, with D perhaps matching TRBD2 (6 bases). This CDR3 is built from 15 residues. V lost 0 bases and J 4 bases, leaving 12 bases between the germline ends. Germline V lookup: CDR1 LGHNA, CDR2 YSLEER. CDR3 in amino acids: CASSQDLTSLETQYF. The CDR3 nucleotides are TGCGCCAGCAGCCAAGATCTCACTAGCCTAGAGACCCAGTACTTC.